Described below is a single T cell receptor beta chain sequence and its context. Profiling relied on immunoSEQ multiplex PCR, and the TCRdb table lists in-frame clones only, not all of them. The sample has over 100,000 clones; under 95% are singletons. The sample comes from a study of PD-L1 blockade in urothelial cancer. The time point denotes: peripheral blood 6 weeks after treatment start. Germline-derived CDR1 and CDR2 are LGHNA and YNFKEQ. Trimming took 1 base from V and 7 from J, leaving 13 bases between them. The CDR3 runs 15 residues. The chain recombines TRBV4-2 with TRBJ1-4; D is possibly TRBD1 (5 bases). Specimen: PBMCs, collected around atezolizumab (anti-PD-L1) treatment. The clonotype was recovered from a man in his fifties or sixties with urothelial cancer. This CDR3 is CASSQVGRGGEKLFF. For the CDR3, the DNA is TGTGCCAGCAGCCAAGTGGGTAGGGGAGGTGAAAAACTGTTTTTT.